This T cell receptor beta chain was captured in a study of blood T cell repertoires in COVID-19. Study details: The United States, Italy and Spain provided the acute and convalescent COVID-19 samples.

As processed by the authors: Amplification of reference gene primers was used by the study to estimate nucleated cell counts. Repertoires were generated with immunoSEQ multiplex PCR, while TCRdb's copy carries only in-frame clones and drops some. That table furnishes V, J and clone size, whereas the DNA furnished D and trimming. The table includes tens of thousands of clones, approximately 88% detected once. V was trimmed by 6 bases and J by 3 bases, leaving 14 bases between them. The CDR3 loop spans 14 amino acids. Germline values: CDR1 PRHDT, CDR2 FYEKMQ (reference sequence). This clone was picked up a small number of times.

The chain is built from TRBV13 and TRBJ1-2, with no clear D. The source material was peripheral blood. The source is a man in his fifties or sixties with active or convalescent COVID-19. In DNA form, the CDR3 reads TGTGCCAGCAGTTCTAGAGCGGAGCACTATGGCTACACCTTC. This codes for CASSSRAEHYGYTF.